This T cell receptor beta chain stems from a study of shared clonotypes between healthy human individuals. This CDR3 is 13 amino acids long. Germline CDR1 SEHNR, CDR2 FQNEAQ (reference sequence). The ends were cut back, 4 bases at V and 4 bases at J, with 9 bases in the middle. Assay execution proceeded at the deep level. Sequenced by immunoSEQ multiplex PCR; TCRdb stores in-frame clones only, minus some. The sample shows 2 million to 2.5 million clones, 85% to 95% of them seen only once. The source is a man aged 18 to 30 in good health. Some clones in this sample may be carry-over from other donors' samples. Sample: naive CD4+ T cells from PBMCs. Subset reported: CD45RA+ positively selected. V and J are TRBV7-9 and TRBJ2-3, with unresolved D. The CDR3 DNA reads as TGTGCCAGCAGCTCACGGTGGGCAGATACGCAGTATTTT. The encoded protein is CASSSRWADTQYF.